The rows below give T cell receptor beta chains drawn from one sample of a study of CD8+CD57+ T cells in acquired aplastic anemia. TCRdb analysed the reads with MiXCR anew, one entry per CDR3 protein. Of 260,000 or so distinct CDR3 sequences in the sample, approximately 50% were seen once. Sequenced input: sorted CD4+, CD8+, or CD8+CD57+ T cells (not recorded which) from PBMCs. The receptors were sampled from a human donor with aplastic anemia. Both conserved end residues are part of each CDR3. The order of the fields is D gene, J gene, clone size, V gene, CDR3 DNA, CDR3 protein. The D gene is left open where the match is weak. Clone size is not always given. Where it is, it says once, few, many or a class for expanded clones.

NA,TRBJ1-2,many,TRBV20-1,TGCAGTGCGCTCCCTTCGCCCAGCGGCTACACCTTC,CSALPSPSGYTF
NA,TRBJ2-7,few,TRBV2,TGTGCCAGCAGTGTCTACCCCCTCGAGCAGTACTTC,CASSVYPLEQYF
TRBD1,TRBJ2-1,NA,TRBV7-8,TGTGCCAGCAGCCGGGACAGGGGTCCGGCAACTATAAATGAGCAGTTCTTC,CASSRDRGPATINEQFF
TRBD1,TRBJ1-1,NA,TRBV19,TGTGCCAGTAGTAGACAGGGGCCCACTGAAGCTTTCTTT,CASSRQGPTEAFF
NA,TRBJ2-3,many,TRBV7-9,TGTGCCAGCAGCTTGGGGGACTCTTTCACAGATACGCAGTATTTT,CASSLGDSFTDTQYF
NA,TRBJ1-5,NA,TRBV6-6,TGTGCCAGCAGAACTCAACGGGTTACCGATCAGCCCCAGCATTTT,CASRTQRVTDQPQHF
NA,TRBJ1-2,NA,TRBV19,TGTGCCAGTAGTATAGGGAGGCAGGGGTTAGGTGGCTACACCTTC,CASSIGRQGLGGYTF
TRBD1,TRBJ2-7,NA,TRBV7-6,TGTGCCAGCAGCCGCGGGACAGGAACCTACGAGCAGTACTTC,CASSRGTGTYEQYF
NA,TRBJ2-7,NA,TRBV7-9,TGTGCCAGCAGCTTCCGTCAGGGCCCCTACGAGCAGTACTTC,CASSFRQGPYEQYF
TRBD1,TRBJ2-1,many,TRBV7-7,TGTGCTAGCAGCCCAGGGGGTCCGCACTACAATGAGCAGTTCTTC,CASSPGGPHYNEQFF
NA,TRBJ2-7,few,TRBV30,TGTGCCTGGAGTGAAGGCTACGAGCAGTACTTC,CAWSEGYEQYF
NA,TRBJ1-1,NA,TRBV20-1,TGCAGTGCTAGAGATCAGGGGCACCACACTGAAGCTTTCTTT,CSARDQGHHTEAFF
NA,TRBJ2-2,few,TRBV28,TGTGCCAGCAGTTTTAGTATGGCCGGGGAGCTGTTTTTT,CASSFSMAGELFF
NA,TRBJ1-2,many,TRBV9,TGTGCCAGCAGCGTAGGAAGTGACCACCTCTATGGCTACACCTTC,CASSVGSDHLYGYTF
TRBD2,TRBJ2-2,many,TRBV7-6,TGTGCCAGCAGACAAGCGGGGGGGCTCGACACCGGGGAGCTGTTTTTT,CASRQAGGLDTGELFF
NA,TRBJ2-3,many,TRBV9,TGTGCCAGCAGCCCACAGGCGGGGAGCACAGATACGCAGTATTTT,CASSPQAGSTDTQYF
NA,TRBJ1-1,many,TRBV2,TGTGCCAGCAGGACCGGGAGCGGGGGGGCTGAAGCTTTCTTT,CASRTGSGGAEAFF
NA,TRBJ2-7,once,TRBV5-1,TGCGCCAGCAGCTGGGGGCAGGGAACCCCCTACGAGCAGTACTTC,CASSWGQGTPYEQYF
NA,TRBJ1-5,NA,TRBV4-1,TGCGCCAGCAGCTTCCGGGACCTCCACAATCAGCCCCAGCATTTT,CASSFRDLHNQPQHF
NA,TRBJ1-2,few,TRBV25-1,TGTGCCAGCAGCGGGGGACGGAGCTATGGCTACACCTTC,CASSGGRSYGYTF
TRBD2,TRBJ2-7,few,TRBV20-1,TGCAGTGCTGGACTTGGGACTAGCGGGGTCTACGAGCAGTACTTC,CSAGLGTSGVYEQYF
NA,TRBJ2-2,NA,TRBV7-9,TGTGCCAGCAGCTTAGGAACCGTGGAGCTGTTTTTT,CASSLGTVELFF
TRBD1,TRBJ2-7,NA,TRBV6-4,TGTGCCAGCAGATTTGGGACAGGTGTCTACGAGCAGTACTTC,CASRFGTGVYEQYF